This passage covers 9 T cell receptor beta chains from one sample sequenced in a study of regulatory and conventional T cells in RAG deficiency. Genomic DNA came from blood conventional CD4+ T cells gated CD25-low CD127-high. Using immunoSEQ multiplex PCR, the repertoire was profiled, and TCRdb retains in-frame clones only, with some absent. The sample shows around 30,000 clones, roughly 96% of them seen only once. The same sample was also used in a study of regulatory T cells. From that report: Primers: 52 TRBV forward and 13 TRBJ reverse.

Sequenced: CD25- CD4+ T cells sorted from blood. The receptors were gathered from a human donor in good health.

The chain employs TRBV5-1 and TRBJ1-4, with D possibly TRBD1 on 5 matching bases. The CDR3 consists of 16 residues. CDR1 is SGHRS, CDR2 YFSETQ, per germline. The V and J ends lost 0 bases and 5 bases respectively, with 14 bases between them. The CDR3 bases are TGCGCCAGCAGCTTGGGCCCCGTGACAGAGAATGAAAAACTGTTTTTT. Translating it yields CASSLGPVTENEKLFF.

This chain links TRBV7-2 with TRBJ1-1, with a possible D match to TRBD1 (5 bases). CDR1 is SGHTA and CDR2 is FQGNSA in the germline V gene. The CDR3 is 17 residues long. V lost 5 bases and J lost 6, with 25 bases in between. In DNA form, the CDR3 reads TGTGCCAGCAGCCCTCCCCGGCAGGGACTAAGGGACCCTGAAGCTTTCTTT. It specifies CASSPPRQGLRDPEAFF.

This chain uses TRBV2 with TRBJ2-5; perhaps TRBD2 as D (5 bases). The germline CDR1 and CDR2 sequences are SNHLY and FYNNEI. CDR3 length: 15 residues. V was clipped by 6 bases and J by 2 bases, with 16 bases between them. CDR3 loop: CASRQMDSGQETQYF. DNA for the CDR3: TGTGCCAGCAGGCAGATGGACTCTGGGCAAGAGACCCAGTACTTC.

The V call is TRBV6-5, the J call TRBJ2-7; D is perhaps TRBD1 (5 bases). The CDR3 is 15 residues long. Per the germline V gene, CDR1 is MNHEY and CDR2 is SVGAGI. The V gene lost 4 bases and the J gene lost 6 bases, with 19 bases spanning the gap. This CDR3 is CASSLKGSPPIEQYF. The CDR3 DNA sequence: TGTGCCAGCAGTTTAAAGGGGTCCCCTCCCATCGAGCAGTACTTC.

This chain's CDR3 is CASSELGTVTDTQYF. Here the CDR3 DNA reads TGTGCCAGCAGTGAATTAGGGACAGTGACAGATACGCAGTATTTT. J is TRBJ2-3 and V is TRBV2; TRBD1 matches 7 bases. The V segment lost 2 bases and the J segment 3 bases; nucleotides outside the gene matches: 5. Germline assignment: CDR1 SNHLY and CDR2 FYNNEI. The CDR3 extends over 15 amino acids.

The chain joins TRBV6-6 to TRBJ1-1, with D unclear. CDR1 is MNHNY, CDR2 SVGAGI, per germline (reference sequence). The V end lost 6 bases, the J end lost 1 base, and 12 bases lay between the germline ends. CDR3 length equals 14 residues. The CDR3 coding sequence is TGTGCCAGCAGAGTAGGCCGGGGGAACACTGAAGCTTTCTTT. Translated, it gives CASRVGRGNTEAFF.

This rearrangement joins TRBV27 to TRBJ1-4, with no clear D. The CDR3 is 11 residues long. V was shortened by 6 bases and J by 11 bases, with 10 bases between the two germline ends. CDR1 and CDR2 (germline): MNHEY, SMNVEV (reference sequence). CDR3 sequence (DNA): TGTGCCAGCAGCTCAGCCGGGAAACTGTTTTTT. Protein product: CASSSAGKLFF.

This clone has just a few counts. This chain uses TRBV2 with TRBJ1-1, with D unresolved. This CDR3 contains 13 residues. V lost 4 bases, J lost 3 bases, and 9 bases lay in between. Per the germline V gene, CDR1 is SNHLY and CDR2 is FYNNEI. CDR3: CASSGSVHTEAFF. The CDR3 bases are TGTGCCAGCAGTGGGAGCGTTCACACTGAAGCTTTCTTT.

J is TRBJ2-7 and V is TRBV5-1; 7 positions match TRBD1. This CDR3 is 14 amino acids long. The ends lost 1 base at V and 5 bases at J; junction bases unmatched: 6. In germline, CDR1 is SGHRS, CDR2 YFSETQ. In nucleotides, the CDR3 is TGCGCCAGCAGCTTGCGTCAGGGGGACGACGAGCAGTACTTC. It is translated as CASSLRQGDDEQYF.